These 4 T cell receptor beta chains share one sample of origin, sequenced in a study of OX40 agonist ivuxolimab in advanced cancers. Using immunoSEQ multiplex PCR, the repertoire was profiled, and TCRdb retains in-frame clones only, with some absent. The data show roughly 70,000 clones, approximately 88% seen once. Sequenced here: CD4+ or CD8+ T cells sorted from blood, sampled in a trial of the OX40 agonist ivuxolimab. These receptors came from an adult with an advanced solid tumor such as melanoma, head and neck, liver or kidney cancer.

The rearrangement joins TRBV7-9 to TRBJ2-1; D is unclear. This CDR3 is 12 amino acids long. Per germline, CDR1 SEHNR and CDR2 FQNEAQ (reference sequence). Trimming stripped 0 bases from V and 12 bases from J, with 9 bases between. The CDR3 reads CASSLAYGAQFF. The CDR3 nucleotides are TGTGCCAGCAGCTTAGCTTATGGCGCGCAGTTCTTC.

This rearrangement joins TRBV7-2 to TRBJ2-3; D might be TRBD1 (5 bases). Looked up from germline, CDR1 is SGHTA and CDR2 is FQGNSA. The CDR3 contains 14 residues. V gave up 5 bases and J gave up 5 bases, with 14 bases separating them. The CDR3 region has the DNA TGTGCCAGCAGCCCTGGTCTTAGGGGAGATACGCAGTATTTT. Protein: CASSPGLRGDTQYF.

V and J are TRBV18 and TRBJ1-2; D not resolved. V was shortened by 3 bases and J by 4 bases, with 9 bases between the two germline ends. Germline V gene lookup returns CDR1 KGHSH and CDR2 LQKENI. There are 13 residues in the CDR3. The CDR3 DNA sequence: TGTGCCAGCTCACCTTCTGGCCCCTATGGCTACACCTTC. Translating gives CASSPSGPYGYTF. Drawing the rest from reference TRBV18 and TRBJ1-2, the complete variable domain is NAGVMQNPRHLVRRRGQEARLRCSPMKGHSHVYWYRQLPEEGLKFMVYLQKENIIDESGMPKERFSAEFPKEGPSILRIQQVVRGDSAAYFCASSPSGPYGYTFGSGTRLTVV.

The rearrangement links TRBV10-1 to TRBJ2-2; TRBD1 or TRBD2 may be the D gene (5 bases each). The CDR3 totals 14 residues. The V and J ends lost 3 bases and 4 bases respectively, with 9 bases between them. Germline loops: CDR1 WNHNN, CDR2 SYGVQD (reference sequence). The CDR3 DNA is TGCGCCAGCAGTGACGGGGCAGGCACCGGGGAGCTGTTTTTT. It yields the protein CASSDGAGTGELFF.